This T cell receptor (beta chain) was profiled in a study of blood T cell repertoires in COVID-19. At least ten counts were recorded for this clone. Produced via immunoSEQ multiplex PCR; TCRdb's table is partial and in-frame only. Among around 70,000 clones, 78% were seen once, and the ten largest hold 15% to 18%. The V segment lost 2 bases and the J segment 9 bases; nucleotides outside the gene matches: 14. The CDR3 is 16 amino acids. Germline V gene lookup returns CDR1 WSHSY and CDR2 SAAADI. V gene TRBV10-2 combines with J gene TRBJ2-7, with TRBD1 matching over 9 bases. The clonotype was recovered from a human donor in a cohort sampled during active COVID-19. Sequenced input: peripheral blood. CDR3 region: CASSEPTGTGRRGQYF. CDR3 in DNA: TGCGCCAGCAGTGAGCCAACCGGGACAGGGCGTAGGGGGCAGTACTTC.